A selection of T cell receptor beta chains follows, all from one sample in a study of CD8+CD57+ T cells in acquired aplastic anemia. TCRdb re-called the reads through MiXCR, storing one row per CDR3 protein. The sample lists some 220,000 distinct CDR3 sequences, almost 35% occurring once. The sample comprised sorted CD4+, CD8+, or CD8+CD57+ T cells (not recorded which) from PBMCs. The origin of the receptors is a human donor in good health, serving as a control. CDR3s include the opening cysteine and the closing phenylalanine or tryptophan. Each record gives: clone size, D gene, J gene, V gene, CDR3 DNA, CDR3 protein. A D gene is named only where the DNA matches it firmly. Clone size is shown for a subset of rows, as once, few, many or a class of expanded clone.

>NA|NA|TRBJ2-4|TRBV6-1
TGTGCCAGCAGTGAACGCTGGGACATTCAGTACTTC
CASSERWDIQYF
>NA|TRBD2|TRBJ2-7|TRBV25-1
TGTGCCAGCAGTTTCCGAAGCCGGGACTATCTCGAGCAGTACTTC
CASSFRSRDYLEQYF
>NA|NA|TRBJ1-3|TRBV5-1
TGCGCCAGCAGCTTGTCTCTCAGGGCCTCTGGAAACACCATATATTTT
CASSLSLRASGNTIYF
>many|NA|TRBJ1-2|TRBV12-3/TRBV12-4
TGTGCCAGCAGCGCCAGGGGTTGGTATGGCTACACCTTC
CASSARGWYGYTF
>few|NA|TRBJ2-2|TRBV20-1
TGCAGTGCTAAGGCCCCTAGTGAGGGTCGAACCGGGGAGCTGTTTTTT
CSAKAPSEGRTGELFF
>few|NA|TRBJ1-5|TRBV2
TGTGCCAGCAGTGCCGGCAAGTATAGCAATCAGCCCCAGCATTTT
CASSAGKYSNQPQHF
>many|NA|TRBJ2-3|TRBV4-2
TGTGCCAGCAGCCAAGTTGAAGATACGCAGTATTTT
CASSQVEDTQYF
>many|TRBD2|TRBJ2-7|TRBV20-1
TGCAGTGCGGGCGGGGGATTTCTCGAGCAGTACTTC
CSAGGGFLEQYF
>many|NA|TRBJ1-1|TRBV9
TGTGCCAGCAGCAGGTCCCCTGGCGTGAACACTGAAGCTTTCTTT
CASSRSPGVNTEAFF
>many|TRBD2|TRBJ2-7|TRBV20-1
TGCAGTGCTGTAGCGGGATCGACCTACGAGCAGTACTTC
CSAVAGSTYEQYF
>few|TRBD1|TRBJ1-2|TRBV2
TGTGCCAGCAGCCCACTACAGGGGGTGATTAACTATGGCTACACCTTC
CASSPLQGVINYGYTF
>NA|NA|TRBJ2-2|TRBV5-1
TGCGCCAGCAGCGCACAGTCAAGCACCGGGGGGCTGTTTTTT
CASSAQSSTGGLFF
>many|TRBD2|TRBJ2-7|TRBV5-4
TGTGCCAGCAGTCCATATCCGGGACTAGCGGGAGACGAGCAGTACTTC
CASSPYPGLAGDEQYF
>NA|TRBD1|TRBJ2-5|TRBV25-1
TGTGCCAGCAGTGCTAAGACAGGGGGGGAAGAGACCCAGTACTTC
CASSAKTGGEETQYF
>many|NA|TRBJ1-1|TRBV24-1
TGTGCCACCAGTGATGAGGGAAAGGATGATGCTTTCTTT
CATSDEGKDDAFF
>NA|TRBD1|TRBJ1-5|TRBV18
TGTGCCAGCTCACCAGGACAGGCGGAGTATCAGCCCCAGCATTTT
CASSPGQAEYQPQHF
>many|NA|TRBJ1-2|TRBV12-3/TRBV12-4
TGTGCCAGCGGTAAAGGGAGGACCGGCTATGGCTACACCTTC
CASGKGRTGYGYTF
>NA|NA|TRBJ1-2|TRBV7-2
TGTGCCAGCAGCTTCGTGCAGGGGAACTATGGCTACACCTTC
CASSFVQGNYGYTF
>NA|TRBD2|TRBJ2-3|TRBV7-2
TGTGCCAGCGCAACTAGCGGGGGCGCCTCCACAGATACGCAGTATTTT
CASATSGGASTDTQYF
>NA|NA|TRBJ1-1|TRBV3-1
TGTGCCAGCAGCCAAGGTCTCTTGGGGTGGGCTTTCTTT
CASSQGLLGWAFF
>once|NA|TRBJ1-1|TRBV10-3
TGTGCCATGAACACTGAAGCTTTCTTT
CAMNTEAFF
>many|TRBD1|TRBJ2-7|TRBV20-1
TGCAGTGCTGGACAGGGCCTGGACGAGCAGTACTTC
CSAGQGLDEQYF
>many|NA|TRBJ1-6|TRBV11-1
TGTGCCAGCAGCTTAGGGATTCCCAGAGGTGGTTCACCCCTCCACTTT
CASSLGIPRGGSPLHF
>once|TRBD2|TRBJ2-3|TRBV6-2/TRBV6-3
TGTGCCAGCAGTTACCGAAGACTAGCGGGTGAGCAGTATTTT
CASSYRRLAGEQYF
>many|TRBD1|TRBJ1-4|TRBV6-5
TGTGCCAGCACCGACTCGACAGGGACGAAAAAACTGTTTTTT
CASTDSTGTKKLFF
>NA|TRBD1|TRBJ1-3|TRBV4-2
TGTGCCGGCAGCCAAGAATTGACAGGGGGGAACGGAAACACCATATATTTT
CAGSQELTGGNGNTIYF
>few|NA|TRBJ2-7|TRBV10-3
TGTGCCATCAGTGAGCCGGAGGACACAAACTACGAGCAGTACTTC
CAISEPEDTNYEQYF
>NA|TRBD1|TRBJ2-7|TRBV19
TGTGCCAGTAGTATAAACAGGGGCCCCCTCTACGAGCAGTACTTC
CASSINRGPLYEQYF
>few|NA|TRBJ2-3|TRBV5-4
TGTGCCAGCAGCTTGCCCCAGGGGAGGATAAGTTCAGATACGCAGTATTTT
CASSLPQGRISSDTQYF